The 23 T cell receptor beta chains below come from one sample, sequenced in a study of T cell responses to AZD1222 COVID-19 vaccine. Clones were sequenced by immunoSEQ multiplex PCR, and TCRdb holds only the in-frame ones, with some missing. The sample contains about 140,000 clones, 92% of which appear only once. The material was peripheral blood, obtained 28 days after the second AZD1222 dose. The receptors shown here come from an adult who received the AZD1222 COVID-19 vaccine.

The rearrangement uses TRBV6-6 and TRBJ2-1; TRBD1 or TRBD2 may be the D gene (6 bases each). V was cut by 11 bases and J by 2 bases, with 16 bases left in between. The CDR3 has 14 residues. CDR1 is MNHNY, CDR2 SVGAGI, per germline (reference sequence). The CDR3 spells CASWAGEAYNEQFF. As DNA, the CDR3 is TGTGCCTCATGGGCAGGGGAGGCCTACAATGAGCAGTTCTTC.

The genes are TRBV4-1 and TRBJ2-5; 9 bases align to TRBD1. The CDR3 has 13 residues. The V gene end was trimmed by 3 bases and the J gene end by 7 bases; junction bases not matched to a gene: 3. In germline, CDR1 is MGHRA, CDR2 YSYEKL. CDR3 sequence: CASSQGQGVTQYF. The DNA for the CDR3 is TGCGCCAGCAGCCAGGGACAGGGTGTGACCCAGTACTTC.

This clone has a single count. The chain has TRBV28 and TRBJ1-6, with D maybe TRBD1 (6 bases). V shed 4 bases and J shed 6 bases, with 25 bases lying between them. CDR3 length equals 19 residues. Germline-derived CDR1 and CDR2 are MDHEN and SYDVKM. The CDR3 sequence is CASSYSRVTGSIGNSPLHF. CDR3 nucleotide sequence: TGTGCCAGCAGTTATTCCCGTGTTACAGGGTCGATCGGTAATTCACCCCTCCACTTT.

This chain uses TRBV7-8 with TRBJ1-4, with D hard to call. This CDR3 spans 12 amino acids. Germline CDR1 and CDR2: SGHVS and FQNEAQ. V was pared by 5 bases and J by 7 bases, with 8 bases between. The CDR3 DNA sequence: TGTGCCAGCAGCCGAGTACGTGAAAAACTGTTTTTT. Protein sequence: CASSRVREKLFF.

This chain uses TRBV25-1 with TRBJ2-7; D not resolved. Germline V gene data show CDR1 as MGHDK and CDR2 as SYGVNS. This CDR3 is built from 14 residues. V lost 9 bases and J 3 bases, leaving 18 bases between the germline ends. CDR3 residues: CASNLWNRSYEQYF. In DNA form, the CDR3 reads TGTGCCAGTAACCTTTGGAACAGAAGCTACGAGCAGTACTTC.

The gene calls are TRBV7-2 and TRBJ1-1; D unresolved. Germline V gene sequence: CDR1 SGHTA, CDR2 FQGNSA. CDR3 length equals 14 residues. V was shortened by 2 bases and J by 1 base, with 8 bases between the two germline ends. Written as DNA, the CDR3 is TGTGCCAGCAGCTTAATTGGAGCGAACACTGAAGCTTTCTTT. It translates to CASSLIGANTEAFF.

This clone showed up just a few times. This chain links TRBV20-1 with TRBJ1-2; D call uncertain. V lost 3 bases and J lost 4, with 15 bases in between. The germline gives CDR1 DFQATT, CDR2 SNEGSKA (reference sequence). CDR3 length: 14 residues. CDR3 in DNA: TGCAGTGCTAGTAGAACCGACTTTTCCTATGGCTACACCTTC. This sequence encodes CSASRTDFSYGYTF.

The rearrangement joins TRBV28 to TRBJ1-2, with a tentative D call TRBD1 (6 bases). The CDR3 consists of 13 residues. Trimming left V 8 bases short and J 3 bases short, with 13 bases between. Per germline, CDR1 MDHEN and CDR2 SYDVKM. The CDR3 coding sequence is TGTGCCAGCTGGGCCCAGGGGTACTATGGCTACACCTTC. This gives the protein CASWAQGYYGYTF.

The CDR3 nucleotides are TGTGCCAGCAGTTTGCTTCCTGGTCAGCCCCAGCATTTT. Amino acid sequence: CASSLLPGQPQHF. The chain couples TRBV28 to TRBJ1-5; D not resolved. Trimming stripped 3 bases from V and 6 bases from J, with 9 bases between. Germline V gives CDR1 MDHEN, CDR2 SYDVKM. The CDR3 runs to 13 residues.

This clone was detected once. The chain is built from TRBV25-1 and TRBJ2-7, with 10 bases fitting TRBD1. The ends lost 6 bases at V and 5 bases at J; junction bases unmatched: 1. In germline, CDR1 is MGHDK, CDR2 SYGVNS. The CDR3 extends over 12 amino acids. The CDR3 DNA sequence: TGTGCCAGCAGGACAGGGGGCCACGAGCAGTACTTC. Its protein is CASRTGGHEQYF.

The chain is built from TRBV19 and TRBJ2-5; D gene ambiguous. V was shortened by 5 bases and J by 2 bases, with 6 bases between the two germline ends. CDR1 is LNHDA, CDR2 SQIVND, per germline (reference sequence). The CDR3 length is 12 residues. DNA of the CDR3: TGTGCCAGTAGTTGGAATCAAGAGACCCAGTACTTC. Amino acid sequence: CASSWNQETQYF.

This clone showed up just once. The gene calls are TRBV5-1 and TRBJ2-7; D is possibly TRBD1 or TRBD2 (5 bases each). Germline assignment: CDR1 SGHRS and CDR2 YFSETQ. V dropped 0 bases and J dropped 0 bases, with 7 bases sitting between them. The CDR3 runs 14 residues. This CDR3 reads CASSLAGSSYEQYF. In DNA form, the CDR3 reads TGCGCCAGCAGCTTGGCAGGGAGCTCCTACGAGCAGTACTTC.

The V and J genes are TRBV5-4 and TRBJ2-4; D ambiguous. V gave up 2 bases and J gave up 1 base, with 7 bases separating them. The germline CDR1 and CDR2 sequences are SGHNT and YYREEE (reference sequence). The CDR3 is 14 residues long. CDR3 nucleotides: TGTGCCAGCAGCTTCAATGGGGCCAAAAACATTCAGTACTTC. It is translated as CASSFNGAKNIQYF.

This clone was seen a few times. This sample also contains other DNA sequences that code for the same CDR3. The V call is TRBV2, the J call TRBJ1-1; D gene unclear. Germline assignment: CDR1 SNHLY and CDR2 FYNNEI. The length of the CDR3 is 13 residues. Trimming took 3 bases from V and 4 from J, leaving 9 bases between them. The CDR3 DNA sequence: TGTGCCAGCAGTGAGGGCGCGGGCACTGAAGCTTTCTTT. This codes for CASSEGAGTEAFF.

J is TRBJ1-2 and V is TRBV29-1; possibly TRBD1 for D (6 bases). CDR3 length equals 14 residues. V dropped 2 bases and J dropped 0 bases, with 10 bases sitting between them. Germline lookup yields CDR1 SQVTM and CDR2 ANQGSEA. The CDR3 loop is CSVEYREANYGYTF. The DNA for the CDR3 is TGCAGCGTTGAATACAGGGAAGCTAACTATGGCTACACCTTC.

The chain links TRBV11-2 to TRBJ1-1; D gene ambiguous. Germline assignment: CDR1 SGHAT and CDR2 FQNNGV. CDR3 size: 15 residues. V was pared by 5 bases and J by 0 bases, with 13 bases between. The CDR3 spells CASSPRQEMNTEAFF. Here the CDR3 DNA reads TGTGCCAGCAGCCCCCGGCAGGAAATGAACACTGAAGCTTTCTTT.

The chain is built from TRBV7-2 and TRBJ2-7; maybe TRBD1 (6 bases). V dropped 6 bases and J dropped 1 base, with 16 bases sitting between them. Germline lookup yields CDR1 SGHTA and CDR2 FQGNSA. CDR3 length: 15 residues. The CDR3 loop is CASSASTGISYEQYF. CDR3 nucleotide sequence: TGTGCCAGCAGTGCTTCGACAGGAATTTCCTACGAGCAGTACTTC.

This sequence joins TRBV29-1 and TRBJ1-4; tentatively, D is TRBD1 (5 bases). The length of the CDR3 is 14 residues. The V end was cut by 0 bases, the J end by 4 bases, with 9 bases between. From germline, CDR1 is SQVTM and CDR2 ANQGSEA. Here the CDR3 DNA reads TGCAGCGTTGAAGAGGCGGGGGTTAATGAAAAACTGTTTTTT. Encoded protein: CSVEEAGVNEKLFF.

The chain is built from TRBV3-1 (or the pseudogene TRBV3-2) and TRBJ2-3; TRBD2 aligns across 11 bases. CDR3 length equals 18 residues. Germline trimming cut 4 bases from V and 3 bases from J; bases unmatched to any gene: 12. CDR1 is LGHDT, CDR2 YNNKEL, per germline (reference sequence). The CDR3 DNA is TGTGCCAGCAGCCGAACGCGAGAAACTAGCGGGAGAACAGATACGCAGTATTTT. Encoded protein: CASSRTRETSGRTDTQYF.

Points on this clone: A read error may account for a junction end that differs from germline. V usage is TRBV28 and J usage is TRBJ2-7; 7 nucleotides align to TRBD1. CDR1 is MDHEN and CDR2 is SYDVKM in the germline V gene. CDR3 size: 15 residues. CDR3 coding DNA: TGTGCCAGCAGTCTATGGGGTGGACAGGTCTACGAGCAGTACTTC. Amino acids: CASSLWGGQVYEQYF.

The chain couples TRBV7-2 to TRBJ2-1; D remains ambiguous. Per the germline V gene, CDR1 is SGHTA and CDR2 is FQGNSA. The CDR3 runs 14 residues. Trimming shortened V by 0 bases and J by 1 base, and 4 bases separated the two germline ends. For the CDR3, the DNA is TGTGCCAGCAGCTTAGCTCCTTCCTACAATGAGCAGTTCTTC. Protein sequence: CASSLAPSYNEQFF. Full variable domain (outside the CDR3, taken from reference TRBV7-2 and TRBJ2-1): GAGVSQSPSNKVTEKGKDVELRCDPISGHTALYWYRQSLGQGLEFLIYFQGNSAPDKSGLPSDRFSAERTGGSVSTLTIQRTQQEDSAVYLCASSLAPSYNEQFFGPGTRLTVL.

The table lists this clone with a count of one. This sequence joins TRBV7-2 and TRBJ1-3; D not resolved. Deletions cut 2 bases from V and 4 bases from J, with 6 bases between. Germline values: CDR1 SGHTA, CDR2 FQGNSA. CDR3 length: 13 amino acids. Here the CDR3 reads CASSLRVGNTIYF. In DNA form, the CDR3 reads TGTGCCAGCAGCTTAAGGGTAGGAAACACCATATATTTT.

This clone appeared once. This chain links TRBV18 with TRBJ1-4; D is unresolved. Trimming stripped 3 bases from V and 0 bases from J, with 8 bases between. The CDR3 spans 15 residues. Germline V gives CDR1 KGHSH, CDR2 LQKENI. This CDR3 is CASSPPNPTNEKLFF. DNA for the CDR3: TGTGCCAGCTCACCTCCTAATCCAACTAATGAAAAACTGTTTTTT.